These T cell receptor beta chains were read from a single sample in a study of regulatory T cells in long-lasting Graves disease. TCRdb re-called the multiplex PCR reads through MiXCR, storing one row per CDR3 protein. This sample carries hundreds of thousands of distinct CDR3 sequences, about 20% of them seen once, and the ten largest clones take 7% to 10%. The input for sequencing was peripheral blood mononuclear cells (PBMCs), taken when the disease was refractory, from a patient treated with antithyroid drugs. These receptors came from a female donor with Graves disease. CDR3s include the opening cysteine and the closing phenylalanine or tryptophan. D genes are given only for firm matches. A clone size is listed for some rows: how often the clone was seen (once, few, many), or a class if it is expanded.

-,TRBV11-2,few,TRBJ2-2,CASSSPVYTGELFF,TGTGCCAGCAGCTCACCGGTTTACACCGGGGAGCTGTTTTTT
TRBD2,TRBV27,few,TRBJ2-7,CASSTLRKLAGEVSEQYF,TGTGCCAGCAGTACCCTTAGAAAACTAGCGGGAGAAGTAAGCGAGCAGTACTTC
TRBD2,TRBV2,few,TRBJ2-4,CASMTGGLAKNIQYF,TGTGCCAGCATGACGGGAGGTTTAGCCAAAAACATTCAGTACTTC
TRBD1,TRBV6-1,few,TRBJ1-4,CASSPGTGGDEKLFF,TGTGCCAGCAGTCCGGGGACAGGTGGGGATGAAAAACTGTTTTTT
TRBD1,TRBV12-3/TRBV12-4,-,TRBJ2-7,CASSATGQTYEQYF,TGTGCCAGCAGTGCCACGGGACAGACCTACGAGCAGTACTTC
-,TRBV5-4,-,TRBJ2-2,CASTNAGANTGELFF,TGTGCCAGCACCAATGCAGGGGCGAACACCGGGGAGCTGTTTTTT
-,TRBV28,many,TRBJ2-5,CASSSYRDTPRETQYF,TGTGCCAGCAGTTCATACCGGGACACTCCTCGGGAGACCCAGTACTTC
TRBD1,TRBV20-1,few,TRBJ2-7,CSARDPTGVYEQYF,TGCAGTGCTAGAGATCCGACAGGGGTCTACGAGCAGTACTTC
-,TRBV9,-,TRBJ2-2,CASSAGYRNTGELFF,TGTGCCAGCAGCGCGGGTTACAGGAACACCGGGGAGCTGTTTTTT
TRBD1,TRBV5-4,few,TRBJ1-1,CASSSGQGIRENTEAFF,TGTGCCAGCAGCTCGGGACAGGGGATTAGGGAGAACACTGAAGCTTTCTTT
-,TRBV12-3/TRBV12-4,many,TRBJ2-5,CASSLTWETQYF,TGTGCCAGCAGTTTAACTTGGGAGACCCAGTACTTC
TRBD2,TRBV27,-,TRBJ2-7,CASSLATSGEYEQYF,TGTGCCAGCAGTTTGGCCACTAGCGGAGAATACGAGCAGTACTTC
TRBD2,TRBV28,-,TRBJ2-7,CASRDSGGLPYEQYF,TGTGCCAGCAGAGATAGCGGGGGGCTCCCCTACGAGCAGTACTTC
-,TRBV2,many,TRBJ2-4,CASSEAGTWYF,TGTGCCAGCAGTGAAGCAGGGACTTGGTACTTC